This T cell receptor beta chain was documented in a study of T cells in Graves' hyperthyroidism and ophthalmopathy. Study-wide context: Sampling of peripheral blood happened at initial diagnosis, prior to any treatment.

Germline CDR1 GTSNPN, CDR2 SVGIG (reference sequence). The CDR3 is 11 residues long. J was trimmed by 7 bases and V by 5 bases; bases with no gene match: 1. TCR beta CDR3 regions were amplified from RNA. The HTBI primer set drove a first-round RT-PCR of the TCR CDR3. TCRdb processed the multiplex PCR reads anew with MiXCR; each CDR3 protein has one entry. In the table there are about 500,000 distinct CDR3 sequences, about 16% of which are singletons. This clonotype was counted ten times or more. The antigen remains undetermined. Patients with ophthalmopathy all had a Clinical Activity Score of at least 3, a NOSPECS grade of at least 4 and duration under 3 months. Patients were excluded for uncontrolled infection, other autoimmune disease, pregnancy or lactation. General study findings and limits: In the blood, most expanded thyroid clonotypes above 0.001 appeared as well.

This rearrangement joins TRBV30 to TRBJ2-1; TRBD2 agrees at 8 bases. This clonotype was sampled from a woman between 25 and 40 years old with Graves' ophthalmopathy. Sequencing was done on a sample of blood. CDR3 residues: CAWSGGNEQFF. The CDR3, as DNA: TGTGCCTGGTCGGGAGGGAATGAGCAGTTCTTC.